Listed below are T cell receptor beta chains from one sample, sequenced in a study of cytomegalovirus exposure and HLA in healthy donors. The repertoire was sequenced with immunoSEQ multiplex PCR; TCRdb's copy has only in-frame clones and lacks some. The table has about 160,000 clones, 77% seen once. The specimen sequenced was PBMCs. The source is a woman aged 40 to 50 in good health and CMV-seropositive. CDR3s leave out the opening cysteine and the closing phenylalanine or tryptophan. The size field is filled for only some rows; it gives once, few, many or a size class.

.	TRBV19	TRBJ2-5	ASTNNGLAEMETQY
.	TRBV28	TRBJ2-3	ASSDSASTDTQY
.	TRBV7-2	TRBJ2-5	ASSLAVRETQY
once	TRBV11-2	TRBJ1-3	ASSEQGAGNTIY
.	TRBV5-6	TRBJ2-5	ASSLVSTRELWETQY
.	TRBV5-6	TRBJ2-7	ASTSTHYAYEQY
.	TRBV9	TRBJ2-2	ASSVVGALGTGELF
.	TRBV29-1	TRBJ2-3	SAARGSGTDTQY
.	TRBV2	TRBJ2-5	ASKKREGKETQY
.	TRBV27	TRBJ2-4	ASSFPGHQSAKNIQY
.	TRBV10-3	TRBJ1-1	AISEGRENTEAF
.	TRBV9	TRBJ2-3	ASSPRREMFTQY
once	TRBV11-2	TRBJ2-5	ASSLNGLAGGETQY
.	TRBV5-1	TRBJ2-2	ASSLRDRATGELF
once	TRBV19	TRBJ2-3	ASSKKGTSGRVDTQY
.	TRBV5-1	TRBJ1-1	ASSFTGGNTEAF
.	TRBV4-3	TRBJ1-1	ASSQDMRSGETEAF
.	TRBV5-1	TRBJ2-7	ASGLGLAGDEQY
.	TRBV30	TRBJ2-1	AWMIGTSGSNEQF
.	TRBV28	TRBJ1-3	ASSLDRAGNTIY
.	TRBV10-1	TRBJ2-1	ASSDPTLAGAREQF
.	TRBV9	TRBJ2-3	ASSPRLLGDTQY
once	TRBV7-2	TRBJ1-2	ASSSGDRGGGYT
.	TRBV10-3	TRBJ1-1	AISGQGGTEAF
.	TRBV7-2	TRBJ2-7	ASSTGGASGGGEQY
.	TRBV6-5	TRBJ2-7	ASSSPGLGWRQY
.	TRBV30	TRBJ2-3	AWSGLAGFTDTQY
.	TRBV10-3	.	AISEGGSYEQY
.	TRBV10-3	TRBJ1-5	AISESGTEDQPQH
.	TRBV30	TRBJ1-1	AWSVSGGTEAF
.	TRBV2	TRBJ2-1	ASRRDRGINEQF
.	TRBV7-9	TRBJ2-7	ASSLAGTGKYEQY
.	TRBV5-4	TRBJ1-1	ASSLREGAGTEAF
.	TRBV7-8	TRBJ1-4	ASSSGLTGEKLF
.	TRBV19	TRBJ1-5	ASRGWTQDQPQH
.	TRBV21-1	TRBJ2-7	ASSPRGGSSGEQY
.	TRBV5-5	TRBJ2-7	ASNLGGLAGGLSYEQY
.	TRBV19	TRBJ2-5	ASNGGTDQETQY
.	TRBV5-1	TRBJ2-3	ASSGDSPTDTQY
once	TRBV15	TRBJ1-5	ATSRGGAAEQPQH
.	TRBV6-5	TRBJ1-2	ASSQQGANGYT
.	TRBV27	TRBJ2-5	ASSVRWTSGEGYQETQY
.	TRBV29-1	TRBJ2-2	SVLGQGEKLF
.	TRBV7-2	TRBJ2-3	ASTEAVSGDTQY